This T cell receptor (beta chain) emerged from a study of blood T cell repertoires in COVID-19. Across the study: From T cells, B-cell-depleted T cells, or PBMCs came the material, which was cDNA or gDNA.

The method was immunoSEQ multiplex PCR; TCRdb's version includes in-frame clones alone and lacks a portion of them. The sample holds about 110,000 clones, roughly 85% seen once. The V gene lost 4 bases and the J gene lost 4 bases, with 3 bases spanning the gap. Germline V lookup: CDR1 SGHDT, CDR2 YYEEEE. The CDR3 spans 12 residues. V is TRBV5-6 and J is TRBJ1-6; D not resolved. The sequence was obtained from a human donor in a cohort sampled during active COVID-19. The sample taken for sequencing was peripheral blood. CDR3 nucleotide sequence: TGTGCCAGCAGCCCGTATAATTCACCCCTCCACTTT. It codes for CASSPYNSPLHF.